This T cell receptor beta chain was sequenced during a study of OX40 agonist ivuxolimab in advanced cancers. Findings and limits, study-wide: More expanded clones were seen, on average, in CD8+ T cells than in CD4+. At 0.1 to 3.0 mg/kg and by week 6, clonal expansion occurred in CD4+ and CD8+ blood T cells. The work left the antigen specificity of expanded peripheral T cells undetermined.

The CDR3 has 16 amino acids. From germline, CDR1 is MDHEN and CDR2 SYDVKM. With V trimmed by 2 bases and J by 5 bases, 7 bases remained unmatched. Profiled with immunoSEQ multiplex PCR; TCRdb holds only in-frame clones, not every one. The sample shows tens of thousands of clones, 70% to 90% of them seen only once. Turning to this clone: Its cognate antigen is unknown.

The source material was CD4+ or CD8+ T cells sorted from blood, sampled in a trial of the OX40 agonist ivuxolimab. The chain is built from TRBV28 and TRBJ2-3; 10 bases agree with TRBD2. The sequence was collected from an adult with an advanced solid tumor such as melanoma, head and neck, liver or kidney cancer. CDR3 amino acids: CASSLVLAGAKDTQYF. CDR3 bases: TGTGCCAGCAGTTTAGTCCTAGCGGGAGCTAAAGATACGCAGTATTTT.